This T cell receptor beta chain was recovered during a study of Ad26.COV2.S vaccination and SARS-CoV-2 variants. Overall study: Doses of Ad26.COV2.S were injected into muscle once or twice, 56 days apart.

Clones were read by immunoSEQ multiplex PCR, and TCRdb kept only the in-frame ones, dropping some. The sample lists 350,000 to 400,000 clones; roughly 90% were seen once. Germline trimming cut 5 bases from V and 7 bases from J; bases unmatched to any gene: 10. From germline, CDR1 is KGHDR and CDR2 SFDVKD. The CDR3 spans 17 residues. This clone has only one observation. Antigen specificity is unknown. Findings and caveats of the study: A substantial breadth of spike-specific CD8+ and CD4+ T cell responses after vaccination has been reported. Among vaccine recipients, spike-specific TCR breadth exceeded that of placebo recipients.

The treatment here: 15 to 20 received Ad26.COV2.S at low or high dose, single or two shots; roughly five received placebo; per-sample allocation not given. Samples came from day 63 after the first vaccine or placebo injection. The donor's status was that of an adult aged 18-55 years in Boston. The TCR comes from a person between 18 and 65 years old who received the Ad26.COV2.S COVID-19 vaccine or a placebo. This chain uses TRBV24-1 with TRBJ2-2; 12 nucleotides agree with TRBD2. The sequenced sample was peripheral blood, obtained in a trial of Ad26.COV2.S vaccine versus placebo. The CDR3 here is CATSGQLAGGPGGELFF. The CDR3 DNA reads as TGTGCCACCAGTGGCCAACTAGCGGGAGGCCCCGGCGGGGAGCTGTTTTTT.